Sequencing of this T cell receptor beta chain was carried out in a study of cytomegalovirus exposure and HLA in healthy donors. Turning to the study itself: A prior study identified roughly 110 million unique TCR beta sequences from roughly 180 million T cells. Genotyping of nearly 400 donors showed that 80% to 85% belonged to the Caucasian-associated ancestry cluster.

Study conclusions and caveats: It emerged from a later analysis that several of the most significant clusters appeared to be linked to common viral pathogens.

The PCR had 60 Vbeta and 13 Jbeta primers. Libraries were prepared by immunoSEQ multiplex PCR; TCRdb keeps only in-frame clonotypes and omits some of them. Among fewer than 200,000 clones listed, less than 80% were seen once. Note on this clone: Antigen: not known.

The germline V gene encodes CDR1 SGHAT and CDR2 FQNNGV. The CDR3 covers 17 residues. V was trimmed by 1 base and J by 0 bases, leaving 13 bases between them. The rearrangement joins TRBV11-2 to TRBJ2-1; the D gene is possibly TRBD2 (5 bases). The TCR originated in a female donor in good health and CMV-seronegative. Sequencing was performed on PBMCs. CDR3 sequence: CASSLGRGSNSYNEQFF. In nucleotides, the CDR3 is TGTGCCAGCAGCTTAGGTAGAGGGTCAAACTCCTACAATGAGCAGTTCTTC. The whole variable domain, remainder taken from reference TRBV11-2 and TRBJ2-1, is EAGVAQSPRYKIIEKRQSVAFWCNPISGHATLYWYQQILGQGPKLLIQFQNNGVVDDSQLPKDRFSAERLKGVDSTLKIQPAKLEDSAVYLCASSLGRGSNSYNEQFFGPGTRLTVL.